The rows below give T cell receptor beta chains drawn from one sample of a study of cytomegalovirus exposure and HLA in healthy donors. The protocol was immunoSEQ multiplex PCR, while the TCRdb copy is restricted to in-frame clones and leaves out a portion. The table includes fewer than 250,000 clones, 80% to 85% detected once. Input material: PBMCs. These receptors came from a boy between 2 and 10 years old in good health and CMV-seronegative. The CDR3 runs from the conserved cysteine through the conserved F or W. D genes are given only for firm matches. A row's size may be missing; if present it is once, few, many or a size class.

v_call: TRBV5-1
clone_size: NA
j_call: TRBJ2-6
d_call: NA
cdr3_aa: CASSSTGGSGANVLTF
cdr3_nt: TGCGCCAGCAGCTCGACAGGAGGCTCTGGGGCCAACGTCCTGACTTTC

v_call: TRBV9
clone_size: NA
j_call: TRBJ2-3
d_call: NA
cdr3_aa: CASSVAISGTTDTQYF
cdr3_nt: TGTGCCAGCAGCGTAGCTATTAGCGGTACCACAGATACGCAGTATTTT

v_call: TRBV5-6
clone_size: NA
j_call: TRBJ2-1
d_call: NA
cdr3_aa: CASSGPEQFF
cdr3_nt: TGTGCCAGCAGCGGCCCGGAGCAGTTCTTC

v_call: TRBV7-6
clone_size: NA
j_call: TRBJ1-5
d_call: NA
cdr3_aa: CASSLYGDQPQHF
cdr3_nt: TGTGCCAGCAGCTTATACGGAGATCAGCCCCAGCATTTT

v_call: TRBV29-1
clone_size: NA
j_call: TRBJ2-7
d_call: NA
cdr3_aa: CSARLSSYEQYF
cdr3_nt: TGCAGCGCCCGTCTGAGCTCCTACGAGCAGTACTTC

v_call: TRBV9
clone_size: once
j_call: TRBJ1-2
d_call: NA
cdr3_aa: CASSVGAGPHYGYTF
cdr3_nt: TGTGCCAGCAGCGTAGGGGCGGGTCCCCACTATGGCTACACCTTC

v_call: TRBV4-1
clone_size: NA
j_call: TRBJ2-1
d_call: NA
cdr3_aa: CASSPPGKGYNEQFF
cdr3_nt: TGCGCCAGCAGCCCCCCAGGGAAGGGATACAATGAGCAGTTCTTC

v_call: TRBV7-9
clone_size: NA
j_call: TRBJ1-2
d_call: TRBD1
cdr3_aa: CASSTGQGDGYTF
cdr3_nt: TGTGCCAGCAGTACGGGACAGGGGGATGGCTACACCTTC

v_call: TRBV6-5
clone_size: once
j_call: TRBJ2-1
d_call: NA
cdr3_aa: CASSGPGLYNEQFF
cdr3_nt: TGTGCCAGCAGTGGACCGGGACTCTACAATGAGCAGTTCTTC

v_call: TRBV7-8
clone_size: NA
j_call: TRBJ2-5
d_call: NA
cdr3_aa: CASSLVGAGEETQYF
cdr3_nt: TGTGCCAGCAGCTTAGTGGGGGCAGGTGAGGAGACCCAGTACTTC

v_call: TRBV11-3
clone_size: NA
j_call: TRBJ2-1
d_call: TRBD2
cdr3_aa: CASSVAGQSYNEQFF
cdr3_nt: TGTGCCAGCAGCGTAGCGGGACAATCCTACAATGAGCAGTTCTTC

v_call: TRBV7-9
clone_size: NA
j_call: TRBJ2-3
d_call: TRBD2
cdr3_aa: CASSSALIAGATDTQYF
cdr3_nt: TGTGCCAGCAGCTCCGCTTTAATAGCGGGGGCCACAGATACGCAGTATTTT

v_call: TRBV10-3
clone_size: NA
j_call: TRBJ2-3
d_call: TRBD2
cdr3_aa: CAIRNELAGAVLDTQYF
cdr3_nt: TGTGCCATCAGGAACGAACTAGCGGGAGCTGTCCTCGATACGCAGTATTTT

v_call: TRBV9
clone_size: NA
j_call: TRBJ2-2
d_call: TRBD2
cdr3_aa: CASSVAGLAGPTGELFF
cdr3_nt: TGTGCCAGCAGCGTAGCTGGACTAGCGGGACCCACCGGGGAGCTGTTTTTT

v_call: TRBV7-8
clone_size: NA
j_call: TRBJ1-3
d_call: NA
cdr3_aa: CASSLAGGAGNTIYF
cdr3_nt: TGTGCCAGCAGCTTAGCGGGAGGGGCTGGAAACACCATATATTTT

v_call: TRBV5-6
clone_size: NA
j_call: TRBJ2-1
d_call: TRBD1
cdr3_aa: CASSPGTVEQFF
cdr3_nt: TGTGCCAGCAGCCCGGGGACAGTTGAGCAGTTCTTC

v_call: TRBV7-2
clone_size: NA
j_call: TRBJ1-2
d_call: NA
cdr3_aa: CASSLNRAFNYGYTF
cdr3_nt: TGTGCCAGCAGCTTAAACAGAGCCTTTAACTATGGCTACACCTTC

v_call: TRBV4-1
clone_size: NA
j_call: TRBJ2-3
d_call: NA
cdr3_aa: CASSHSSVNADTQYF
cdr3_nt: TGCGCCAGCAGCCACTCTAGCGTGAATGCAGATACGCAGTATTTT

v_call: TRBV5-8
clone_size: NA
j_call: TRBJ1-2
d_call: TRBD1
cdr3_aa: CASSPVIGQDGHGYTF
cdr3_nt: TGTGCCAGCAGCCCCGTAATCGGACAGGACGGTCACGGCTACACCTTC

v_call: TRBV2
clone_size: NA
j_call: TRBJ1-3
d_call: NA
cdr3_aa: CASSVQGGTGNTIYF
cdr3_nt: TGTGCCAGCAGTGTTCAGGGAGGTACGGGAAACACCATATATTTT

v_call: TRBV5-6
clone_size: NA
j_call: TRBJ1-5
d_call: NA
cdr3_aa: CASSLGGSGSSLPQHF
cdr3_nt: TGTGCCAGCAGCCTGGGAGGATCGGGGTCGAGCCTGCCCCAGCATTTT

v_call: TRBV6-1
clone_size: NA
j_call: TRBJ1-4
d_call: NA
cdr3_aa: CASSEPGRANEKLFF
cdr3_nt: TGTGCCAGCAGTGAGCCCGGGAGGGCTAATGAAAAACTGTTTTTT